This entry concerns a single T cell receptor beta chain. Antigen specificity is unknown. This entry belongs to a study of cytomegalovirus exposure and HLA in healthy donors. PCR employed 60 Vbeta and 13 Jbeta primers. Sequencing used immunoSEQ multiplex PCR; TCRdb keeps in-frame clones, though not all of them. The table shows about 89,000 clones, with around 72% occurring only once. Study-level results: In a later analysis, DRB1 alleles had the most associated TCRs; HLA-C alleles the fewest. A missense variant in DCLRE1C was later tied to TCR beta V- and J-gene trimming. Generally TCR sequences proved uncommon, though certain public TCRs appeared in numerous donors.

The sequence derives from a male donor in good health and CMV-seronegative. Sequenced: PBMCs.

CDR3 bases: TGTGCCAGCAGCTTGGACAGGGGAAAAAACACCATATATTTT. This codes for CASSLDRGKNTIYF. V usage is TRBV9 and J usage is TRBJ1-3; 9 bases map to TRBD1. This CDR3 region has 14 residues. V lost 4 bases, J lost 6 bases, and 5 bases stayed unmatched. Per germline, CDR1 SGDLS and CDR2 YYNGEE.